Each of the 18 T cell receptor beta chains below was sequenced from the same sample in a study of regulatory T cells in long-lasting Graves disease. Library construction for TCR beta used iRepertoire HTBI primers and Arm-PCR of CDR3 regions. TCRdb ran MiXCR on the multiplex PCR reads and lists one entry per CDR3 protein. Of 300,000 to 350,000 distinct CDR3 sequences listed, 20% are singletons. Time point denoted: persistent/refractory GD, antithyroid drugs over 5 years with positive TRAb. PBMC RNA served as the TCR library source. The source material was peripheral blood mononuclear cells (PBMCs), sampled when the disease was refractory, from a patient treated with antithyroid drugs. The source is a female donor with Graves disease.

This clonotype was counted a few times. The genes are TRBV30 and TRBJ2-2, with 8 bases aligning to TRBD1. The junction had 13 bases not matched to a gene; V was cut back by 4 bases and J by 6 bases. Germline V gene data show CDR1 as GTSNPN and CDR2 as SVGIG (reference sequence). The CDR3 length is 16 residues. The CDR3 reads CAWTDWTGRLAGELFF. The CDR3 region has the DNA TGTGCCTGGACCGACTGGACAGGGCGATTAGCCGGGGAGCTGTTTTTT.

This clonotype showed up many times. The J gene is TRBJ2-7, the V gene TRBV20-1, with TRBD2 matching 13 bases. The V gene end was trimmed by 2 bases and the J gene end by 6 bases; junction bases not matched to a gene: 13. CDR3 length: 17 amino acids. Germline values: CDR1 DFQATT, CDR2 SNEGSKA (reference sequence). Here the CDR3 DNA reads TGCAGTGCTAGACTTGGACTAGCGGGAGTTTGGAGCGTCGAGCAGTACTTC. This codes for CSARLGLAGVWSVEQYF.

This clonotype was seen ten or more times. The V call is TRBV2, the J call TRBJ2-5; possible D gene TRBD2, 7 bases. Germline V gene lookup returns CDR1 SNHLY and CDR2 FYNNEI. The CDR3 is 13 residues long. Trimming left V 7 bases short and J 3 bases short, with 12 bases between. This CDR3 is CASNWGGEETQYF. CDR3 sequence (DNA): TGTGCCAGCAATTGGGGGGGCGAAGAGACCCAGTACTTC. Complete variable domain (other parts from reference TRBV2 and TRBJ2-5): EPEVTQTPSHQVTQMGQEVILRCVPISNHLYFYWYRQILGQKVEFLVSFYNNEISEKSEIFDDQFSVERPDGSNFTLKIRSTKLEDSAMYFCASNWGGEETQYFGPGTRLLVL.

This clonotype was recorded once. The chain joins TRBV5-1 to TRBJ2-7, with TRBD1 matching 7 bases. The CDR3 has 15 amino acids. Trimming cost V 0 bases and J 2 bases; bases outside gene matches: 5. Germline CDR1 reads SGHRS; CDR2 reads YFSETQ. In nucleotides, the CDR3 is TGCGCCAGCAGCTTGGCCGTGGGACAGCCCTACGAGCAGTACTTC. As protein: CASSLAVGQPYEQYF.

This chain links TRBV10-3 with TRBJ2-2; TRBD2 agrees at 8 bases. This CDR3 is 15 amino acids long. With 3 bases clipped from V and 5 bases from J, the junction kept 5 bases outside the gene matches. Germline V gene lookup returns CDR1 ENHRY and CDR2 SYGVKD. This CDR3 reads CAISEGLARTGELFF. The CDR3, as DNA: TGTGCCATCAGTGAAGGACTAGCTAGGACCGGGGAGCTGTTTTTT.

As regards this clonotype: A much more abundant neighbour one base away suggests this may be a read error. The chain combines TRBV19 with TRBJ2-2, with a possible D match to TRBD2 (7 bases). Per germline, CDR1 LNHDA and CDR2 SQIVND (reference sequence). This CDR3 is 14 amino acids long. CDR3 sequence reads: CASNTGGTAGEPFF. CDR3 DNA: TGTGCCAGTAATACGGGGGGCACGGCCGGGGAGCCGTTTTTT.

The genes are TRBV6-4 and TRBJ1-2; 8 bases align to TRBD1. Losses at the gene ends were 3 bases for V and 9 bases for J; bases not matched to a gene: 12. Germline V gives CDR1 MRHNA, CDR2 SNTAGT. CDR3 length equals 15 residues. The CDR3 spells CASSDRAGGAESYTF. The DNA of the CDR3 is TGTGCCAGCAGTGATCGGGCAGGGGGCGCCGAAAGCTACACCTTC.

This clonotype occurred many times. The chain recombines TRBV7-2 with TRBJ1-2; D may be TRBD1 (5 bases). The CDR3 has 15 amino acids. V lost 1 base to trimming and J lost 4 bases, with 13 bases between them. Germline CDR1 SGHTA, CDR2 FQGNSA. CDR3 nucleotides: TGTGCCAGCAGCTTAGGAGTCGCAGGGACCTATGGCTACACCTTC. It yields the protein CASSLGVAGTYGYTF.

This clonotype was detected many times. The rearrangement uses TRBV6-5 and TRBJ2-7, with D uncertain. This CDR3 has 15 amino acids. Trimming stripped 0 bases from V and 4 bases from J, with 13 bases between. The germline gives CDR1 MNHEY, CDR2 SVGAGI. The CDR3, as DNA: TGTGCCAGCAGTTACTCGGCGAGCCTCCGTTACGAGCAGTACTTC. It translates to CASSYSASLRYEQYF.

This clonotype was seen ten or more times. The rearrangement uses TRBV28 and TRBJ2-2; perhaps TRBD1 as D (6 bases). The CDR3 loop spans 16 amino acids. Germline loops: CDR1 MDHEN, CDR2 SYDVKM. V was pared by 6 bases and J by 0 bases, with 14 bases between. Here the CDR3 DNA reads TGTGCCAGCAGGACCACAGGGTTCCCGAACACCGGGGAGCTGTTTTTT. Translating gives CASRTTGFPNTGELFF.

This chain links TRBV24-1 with TRBJ2-5; TRBD2 might be the D (6 bases). The CDR3 loop spans 14 amino acids. Trimming pared 5 bases from V and 4 bases from J, leaving 13 bases between. From germline, CDR1 is KGHDR and CDR2 SFDVKD. The CDR3 sequence is CATSGPRTTETQYF. CDR3 nucleotides: TGTGCCACCAGTGGCCCTCGGACTACAGAGACCCAGTACTTC.

The gene calls are TRBV30 and TRBJ1-5; 7 nucleotides line up with TRBD1. This CDR3 region has 17 residues. In germline, CDR1 is GTSNPN, CDR2 SVGIG (reference sequence). J lost 0 bases, V lost 2 bases, and 10 bases had no gene match. CDR3 sequence (DNA): TGTGCCTGGAGTCTTAGAGGGACAGAGAATAGCAATCAGCCCCAGCATTTT. Its protein product is CAWSLRGTENSNQPQHF.

Ten or more counts support this clonotype. The J gene is TRBJ1-2, the V gene TRBV7-2; the match to TRBD1 covers 7 bases. Looked up from germline, CDR1 is SGHTA and CDR2 is FQGNSA. This CDR3 comprises 15 residues. Trimming at V came to 0 bases and at J to 0 bases, leaving 1 base not matched to a gene. The CDR3 nucleotides read TGTGCCAGCAGCTTAGCCGGGACAGCTAACTATGGCTACACCTTC. Protein sequence: CASSLAGTANYGYTF.

This clonotype was counted only a few times. The gene calls are TRBV19 and TRBJ1-5, with D possibly being TRBD1 (5 bases). Germline lookup yields CDR1 LNHDA and CDR2 SQIVND (reference sequence). Trimming removed 5 bases from V and 5 bases from J, with 10 bases in between. The CDR3 loop spans 13 amino acids. The CDR3, as DNA: TGTGCCAGTAGTCCACAGGAATATCAGCCCCAGCATTTT. This sequence encodes CASSPQEYQPQHF.

The CDR3: CASSLAQLARGTGELFF. In DNA, the CDR3 is TGCGCCAGCAGCTTGGCCCAGCTAGCCCGTGGCACCGGGGAGCTGTTTTTT. The V and J genes are TRBV5-1 and TRBJ2-2; TRBD2 might be the D (5 bases). This CDR3 has 17 residues. Deletions cut 0 bases from V and 4 bases from J, with 16 bases between. Germline CDR1 and CDR2: SGHRS and YFSETQ. Using reference TRBV5-1 and TRBJ2-2 for the parts outside the CDR3, the full variable domain is KAGVTQTPRYLIKTRGQQVTLSCSPISGHRSVSWYQQTPGQGLQFLFEYFSETQRNKGNFPGRFSGRQFSNSRSEMNVSTLELGDSALYLCASSLAQLARGTGELFFGEGSRLTVL.

Of note for this clonotype: This sequence is one base from a far larger clone and is likely a read error. This chain links TRBV12-3 or TRBV12-4 with TRBJ2-5; D gene uncertain. V was shortened by 4 bases and J by 5 bases, with 5 bases between the two germline ends. This CDR3 comprises 11 residues. The CDR3 DNA sequence: TGTGCCAGCAGTTCCGATGAGACCCAGTACTTC. Protein sequence: CASSSDETQYF.

This sequence joins TRBV7-9 and TRBJ2-6, with D perhaps matching TRBD1 (6 bases). This CDR3 comprises 14 residues. Trimming left V 3 bases short and J 5 bases short, with 8 bases between. Germline assignment: CDR1 SEHNR and CDR2 FQNEAQ (reference sequence). CDR3 sequence reads: CASSLGARANVLTF. CDR3 coding DNA: TGTGCCAGCAGCTTGGGGGCACGGGCCAACGTCCTGACTTTC.

In its sample, this clonotype was seen many times. The chain employs TRBV12-3 or TRBV12-4 and TRBJ2-7; 10 positions agree with TRBD1. The V segment lost 3 bases and the J segment 5 bases; nucleotides outside the gene matches: 4. The CDR3 consists of 14 residues. The CDR3 reads CASSFWGQGNEQYF. DNA of the CDR3: TGTGCCAGCAGTTTTTGGGGACAGGGGAACGAGCAGTACTTC.